Below are 30 T cell receptor beta chains sequenced from a single sample in a study of blood T cell repertoires in COVID-19. TCRdb keeps only in-frame clones here, not all; method: immunoSEQ multiplex PCR. The sample records about 69,000 clones, over 70% being singletons. Material for sequencing was peripheral blood. All receptors come from a man aged 55-75 years with acute or convalescent COVID-19.

The CDR3 reads CASSPRLLTGAIYGYTF. CDR3 bases: TGCGCCAGCAGCCCCCGACTTTTGACAGGGGCGATCTATGGCTACACCTTC. V is TRBV5-1 and J is TRBJ1-2; 8 bases agree with TRBD1. Unmatched junction bases numbered 15, after V lost 4 bases and J lost 4 bases. This CDR3 has 17 amino acids. Germline V gene data show CDR1 as SGHRS and CDR2 as YFSETQ.

The chain recombines TRBV28 with TRBJ1-4, with TRBD1 as a possible D gene (6 bases). V was clipped by 8 bases and J by 5 bases, with 12 bases between them. Germline V gives CDR1 MDHEN, CDR2 SYDVKM. This CDR3 region has 13 residues. CDR3 protein: CASLGQLNEKLFF. CDR3 nucleotides: TGTGCCAGCCTCGGACAGCTAAATGAAAAACTGTTTTTT.

The genes are TRBV7-2 and TRBJ1-1; D gene unclear. Trimming left V 3 bases short and J 7 bases short, with 12 bases between. Germline-derived CDR1 and CDR2 are SGHTA and FQGNSA. This CDR3 is 13 amino acids long. The CDR3 DNA reads TGTGCCAGCAGCTTCGGGAGCCCGGGTGAAGCTTTCTTT. It encodes CASSFGSPGEAFF.

The chain carries TRBV4-1 and TRBJ1-3; 10 positions agree with TRBD1. Germline V gene data show CDR1 as MGHRA and CDR2 as YSYEKL. The CDR3 is 20 residues long. Trimming removed 1 base from V and 0 bases from J; junction bases left unmatched: 12. The CDR3 nucleotides are TGCGCCAGCAGCCAAGCCTTGGGGGACAGGGGCCTTTTCTCTGGAAACACCATATATTTT. Translation gives CASSQALGDRGLFSGNTIYF.

This sequence joins TRBV5-1 and TRBJ2-3; 7 positions agree with TRBD1. After removal of 3 bases from V and 4 bases from J, the junction contained 5 bases not matched to a gene. Germline CDR1 and CDR2: SGHRS and YFSETQ. CDR3 length: 14 residues. The CDR3 sequence is CASSYWTGADTQYF. The CDR3 DNA sequence: TGCGCCAGCAGCTACTGGACAGGCGCAGATACGCAGTATTTT.

V gene TRBV30 combines with J gene TRBJ2-5; D call uncertain. This CDR3 region has 13 residues. Deletions cut 1 base from V and 5 bases from J, with 11 bases between. CDR1 is GTSNPN, CDR2 SVGIG, per germline (reference sequence). The DNA for the CDR3 is TGTGCCTGGAGTGGGGCTGTCCAGGAGACCCAGTACTTC. It yields the protein CAWSGAVQETQYF.

The chain links TRBV6-2 or TRBV6-3 to TRBJ1-3; D is perhaps TRBD1 (5 bases). Germline V gene sequence: CDR1 MNHEY, CDR2 SVGEGT. CDR3 size: 16 residues. Trimming left V 0 bases short and J 4 bases short, with 13 bases between. The CDR3 nucleotides read TGTGCCAGCAGTTACTCCTCGGGGGGAAGAGGAAACACCATATATTTT. Amino acids: CASSYSSGGRGNTIYF.

This sequence joins TRBV18 and TRBJ2-2; 11 bases line up with TRBD2. Germline-derived CDR1 and CDR2 are KGHSH and LQKENI. The junction had 9 bases not matched to a gene; V was cut back by 2 bases and J by 4 bases. CDR3 length: 18 residues. The CDR3 is CASSPISGGAEGTGELFF. CDR3 bases: TGTGCCAGCTCACCAATTAGCGGGGGGGCCGAAGGCACCGGGGAGCTGTTTTTT.

CDR3: CATSSPSRTSGGVDTQYF. The CDR3, as DNA: TGTGCCACCAGCAGCCCCTCTAGGACTAGCGGGGGAGTAGATACGCAGTATTTT. The chain employs TRBV15 and TRBJ2-3; 13 nucleotides agree with TRBD2. Looked up from germline, CDR1 is LNHNV and CDR2 is YYDKDF (reference sequence). The length of the CDR3 is 18 residues. V lost 3 bases, J lost 5 bases, and 11 bases stayed unmatched.

This clone was recorded only once. V usage is TRBV2 and J usage is TRBJ1-6, with 8 bases identical to TRBD1. Germline V gene data show CDR1 as SNHLY and CDR2 as FYNNEI. CDR3 length equals 13 residues. Germline trimming cut 4 bases from V and 9 bases from J; bases unmatched to any gene: 2. CDR3 nucleotide sequence: TGTGCCAGCAGTGGGACAGGGACTTCACCCCTCCACTTT. Residues: CASSGTGTSPLHF. Using reference TRBV2 and TRBJ1-6 for the parts outside the CDR3, the full variable domain is EPEVTQTPSHQVTQMGQEVILRCVPISNHLYFYWYRQILGQKVEFLVSFYNNEISEKSEIFDDQFSVERPDGSNFTLKIRSTKLEDSAMYFCASSGTGTSPLHFGNGTRLTVT.

The chain employs TRBV27 and TRBJ2-7; D might be TRBD1 (6 bases). Trimming cost V 11 bases and J 3 bases, with 14 bases left between them. Per germline, CDR1 MNHEY and CDR2 SMNVEV (reference sequence). The CDR3 is 12 residues long. The CDR3 DNA reads TGTGCCGCCTGGGACACCGTCTACGAGCAGTACTTC. Translated: CAAWDTVYEQYF.

V gene TRBV6-2 or TRBV6-3 combines with J gene TRBJ1-5; TRBD1 aligns across 7 bases. The trim removed 2 bases at V and 0 bases at J, leaving 10 bases unmatched. The CDR3 length is 18 residues. The germline gives CDR1 MNHEY, CDR2 SVGEGT. The CDR3 reads CASSYLRTGPYSNQPQHF. The CDR3 coding sequence is TGTGCCAGCAGTTACCTCAGGACAGGACCCTATAGCAATCAGCCCCAGCATTTT.

This clone was detected a few times. This chain links TRBV3-1 (or the pseudogene TRBV3-2) with TRBJ1-3; a weak D match, TRBD1 (5 bases). V shed 1 base and J shed 7 bases, with 14 bases lying between them. The length of the CDR3 is 15 residues. Germline CDR1 and CDR2: LGHDT and YNNKEL (reference sequence). The CDR3 reads CASSQVQERGNTIYF. CDR3 DNA: TGTGCCAGCAGCCAAGTACAGGAAAGGGGTAACACCATATATTTT.

The V gene is TRBV18, the J gene TRBJ1-1, with TRBD1 identical over 7 bases. V lost 4 bases to trimming and J lost 4 bases; unmatched junction nucleotides: 6. There are 14 residues in the CDR3. CDR1 KGHSH and CDR2 LQKENI come from the germline V gene. CDR3 DNA sequence: TGTGCCAGCTCACTAAAGACAGGGAGCACTGAAGCTTTCTTT. Its protein product is CASSLKTGSTEAFF.

J is TRBJ1-5 and V is TRBV7-2; D unresolved. V was pared by 5 bases and J by 0 bases, with 8 bases between. Germline V gives CDR1 SGHTA, CDR2 FQGNSA. The CDR3 sequence is 14 residues long. The chain's CDR3 is CASSRQDSNQPQHF. Here the CDR3 DNA reads TGTGCCAGCAGCCGTCAGGATAGCAATCAGCCCCAGCATTTT.

Worth noting for this clone: The sample carries other DNA sequences with the same CDR3. The V gene is TRBV5-8, the J gene TRBJ2-2; 9 bases match TRBD1. The CDR3 contains 14 residues. The trim removed 4 bases at V and 4 bases at J, leaving 2 bases unmatched. Germline CDR1 reads SGHTS; CDR2 reads YDEGEE. The CDR3 loop reads CASSLQGATGELFF. CDR3 nucleotides: TGTGCCAGCAGCCTACAGGGGGCCACCGGGGAGCTGTTTTTT.

The chain couples TRBV7-2 to TRBJ2-1; 9 bases match TRBD1. The J segment lost 3 bases and the V segment lost 5 bases, leaving 2 bases of the junction unmatched. Per germline, CDR1 SGHTA and CDR2 FQGNSA. This CDR3 has 14 residues. The CDR3 DNA reads TGTGCCAGCAGCCCGGGACAGGGCTACAATGAGCAGTTCTTC. It specifies CASSPGQGYNEQFF.

The gene calls are TRBV6-5 and TRBJ2-7; D may be TRBD2 (5 bases). This CDR3 is built from 15 residues. Germline V gene sequence: CDR1 MNHEY, CDR2 SVGAGI. Trimming shortened V by 0 bases and J by 6 bases, and 15 bases separated the two germline ends. The CDR3 here is CASSYSAGSEGEQYF. The CDR3 coding sequence is TGTGCCAGCAGTTACTCCGCGGGCTCCGAAGGCGAGCAGTACTTC.

The chain has TRBV6-5 and TRBJ1-2; D is unresolved. Germline CDR1 and CDR2: MNHEY and SVGAGI. The CDR3 sequence is 15 residues long. V was cut by 7 bases and J by 1 base, with 16 bases left in between. CDR3 sequence: CASTHYPAVNYGYTF. The CDR3 nucleotides are TGTGCCAGCACCCACTATCCGGCAGTTAACTATGGCTACACCTTC.

This chain links TRBV11-3 with TRBJ2-1; TRBD2 matches at 8 bases. Germline V lookup: CDR1 SGHNT, CDR2 YENEEA. V dropped 4 bases and J dropped 0; count of bases not matched to a gene: 2. The CDR3 runs to 15 residues. As DNA, the CDR3 is TGTGCCAGCAGCTCACGGGAGGGCTCCTACAATGAGCAGTTCTTC. This sequence encodes CASSSREGSYNEQFF.

The chain couples TRBV10-2 to TRBJ2-7; TRBD1 aligns across 9 bases. Germline assignment: CDR1 WSHSY and CDR2 SAAADI. J gave up 2 bases and V 4 bases, and 6 bases lay outside the gene matches. This CDR3 is 15 amino acids long. CDR3 in amino acids: CASSGGTGTTYEQYF. CDR3 coding DNA: TGCGCCAGCAGTGGTGGGACAGGGACCACCTACGAGCAGTACTTC.

The gene calls are TRBV7-9 and TRBJ1-6, with D perhaps TRBD1 (6 bases). CDR1 SEHNR and CDR2 FQNEAQ come from the germline V gene (reference sequence). This CDR3 region has 15 residues. The ends were cut back, 5 bases at V and 6 bases at J, with 14 bases in the middle. CDR3 DNA: TGTGCCAGCAGCGGAGCAACAGGGTTTAATTCACCCCTCCACTTT. It is translated as CASSGATGFNSPLHF.

The count of this clone is one. The chain combines TRBV7-3 with TRBJ2-1; 7 bases line up with TRBD1. In germline, CDR1 is SGHTA, CDR2 FQGTGA. Losses at the gene ends were 2 bases for V and 2 bases for J; bases not matched to a gene: 3. This CDR3 is built from 15 residues. CDR3 sequence (DNA): TGTGCCAGCAGCTTAGGGCAGGGGGCCTACAATGAGCAGTTCTTC. Translation gives CASSLGQGAYNEQFF.

In its sample, this clone was seen once. CDR3 amino acids: CASSRQSTNEKLFF. CDR3 DNA: TGTGCCAGCTCGCGACAGTCAACTAATGAAAAACTGTTTTTT. The V call is TRBV18, the J call TRBJ1-4, with D tentatively TRBD1 (5 bases). Germline assignment: CDR1 KGHSH and CDR2 LQKENI. The length of the CDR3 is 14 residues. With 6 bases removed from V and 0 bases from J, the gap between germline ends came to 8 bases. The full variable domain, completed using reference TRBV18 and TRBJ1-4, is NAGVMQNPRHLVRRRGQEARLRCSPMKGHSHVYWYRQLPEEGLKFMVYLQKENIIDESGMPKERFSAEFPKEGPSILRIQQVVRGDSAAYFCASSRQSTNEKLFFGSGTQLSVL.

The V call is TRBV29-1, the J call TRBJ2-7; perhaps TRBD2 as D (5 bases). The germline CDR1 and CDR2 sequences are SQVTM and ANQGSEA. Trimming cost V 3 bases and J 1 base, with 10 bases left between them. The CDR3 runs to 13 residues. In DNA form, the CDR3 reads TGCAGCGTTGATACGGGGTCTTCCTACGAGCAGTACTTC. Translating gives CSVDTGSSYEQYF.

This chain uses TRBV7-2 with TRBJ2-1; 8 bases fit TRBD2. The CDR3 spans 16 residues. Germline V CDR1 and CDR2: SGHTA, FQGNSA. The V and J ends lost 5 bases and 0 bases, in that order; junction bases with no gene match: 6. CDR3 sequence: CASSKIAGTSYNEQFF. As DNA, the CDR3 is TGTGCCAGCAGCAAAATAGCGGGGACCTCCTACAATGAGCAGTTCTTC.

The rearrangement links TRBV4-3 to TRBJ2-3, with 11 positions matching TRBD2. The germline V gene has CDR1 LGHNA and CDR2 YSLEER. The CDR3 is 19 residues long. V lost 2 bases and J lost 2; bases outside the gene matches: 12. CDR3 amino acids: CASSQNPLGTSGVTDTQYF. As DNA, the CDR3 is TGCGCCAGCAGCCAAAATCCCCTCGGGACTAGCGGCGTCACAGATACGCAGTATTTT.

The chain has TRBV6-6 and TRBJ1-3; D ambiguous. This CDR3 comprises 15 residues. In germline, CDR1 is MNHNY, CDR2 SVGAGI (reference sequence). The V gene lost 2 bases and the J gene lost 2 bases, with 10 bases spanning the gap. The CDR3 DNA reads as TGTGCCAGCAGTTACCCCGGGGATACTGGAAACACCATATATTTT. Encoded protein: CASSYPGDTGNTIYF.

V usage is TRBV18 and J usage is TRBJ2-2, with 9 positions matching TRBD1. The CDR3 is 16 residues long. V was pared by 3 bases and J by 1 base, with 3 bases of the junction left unmatched. Per the germline V gene, CDR1 is KGHSH and CDR2 is LQKENI. The CDR3 DNA follows: TGTGCCAGCTCACCGGGACAGGGACGGAACACCGGGGAGCTGTTTTTT. Its translation is CASSPGQGRNTGELFF.

This chain links TRBV5-6 with TRBJ2-7, with 11 bases aligning to TRBD1. Losses at the gene ends were 7 bases for V and 5 bases for J; bases not matched to a gene: 20. This CDR3 spans 18 amino acids. The germline CDR1 and CDR2 sequences are SGHDT and YYEEEE. CDR3: CASALVGQGARMMNEQYF. DNA of the CDR3: TGTGCCAGCGCCCTTGTAGGACAGGGGGCGCGAATGATGAACGAGCAGTACTTC. Together with reference TRBV5-6 and TRBJ2-7, the CDR3 gives the full variable domain: DAGVTQSPTHLIKTRGQQVTLRCSPKSGHDTVSWYQQALGQGPQFIFQYYEEEERQRGNFPDRFSGHQFPNYSSELNVNALLLGDSALYLCASALVGQGARMMNEQYFGPGTRLTVT.